The clone carrying this T cell receptor (beta chain) was seen a few times. The antigen is not known. This specimen comes from a study of T-cell memory formation after mild COVID-19. Study-level findings and limits: CD4/CD8 balance held among clones contracting day 15 to 85, and later expanders leaned CD4+. The study detected some responding clones in pre-infection memory, suggesting cross-reactive memory joined.

Germline CDR1 is SGHAT and CDR2 is FQNNGV. V lost 5 bases to trimming and J lost 9 bases, with 20 bases between them. The CDR3 extends over 15 amino acids. The 5'RACE method, run with constant-segment primers, produced TCR alpha and TCR beta cDNA libraries (carrying sample barcodes and UMIs). In TCRdb, the 5' RACE reads were re-called with MiXCR into one record per CDR3 protein. The data hold 150,000 to 200,000 distinct CDR3 sequences, with 20% to 25% observed a single time. The V and J genes are TRBV11-2 and TRBJ2-1; D is ambiguous. Sequencing used PBMCs or a T cell subset sorted from them (not recorded which). This TCR derives from an adult woman who had mild COVID-19 (a few samples of this study predate the infection). Cell type and time point are not known. The CDR3 DNA reads as TGTGCCAGCAGCCCCCCCTCTGCGTATATGAGTGAGCAGTTCTTC. Its protein is CASSPPSAYMSEQFF.